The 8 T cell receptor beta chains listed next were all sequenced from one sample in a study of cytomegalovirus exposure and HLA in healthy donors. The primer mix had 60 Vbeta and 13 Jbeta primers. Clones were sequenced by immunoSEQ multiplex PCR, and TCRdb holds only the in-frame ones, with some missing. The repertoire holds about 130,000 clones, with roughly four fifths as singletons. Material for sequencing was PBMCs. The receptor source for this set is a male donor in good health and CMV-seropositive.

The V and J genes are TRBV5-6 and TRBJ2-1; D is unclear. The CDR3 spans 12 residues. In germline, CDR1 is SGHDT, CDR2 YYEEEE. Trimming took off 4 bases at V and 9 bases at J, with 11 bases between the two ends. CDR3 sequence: CASSPSGFEQFF. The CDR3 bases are TGTGCCAGCAGCCCGTCAGGATTTGAGCAGTTCTTC. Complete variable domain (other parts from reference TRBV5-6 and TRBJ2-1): DAGVTQSPTHLIKTRGQQVTLRCSPKSGHDTVSWYQQALGQGPQFIFQYYEEEERQRGNFPDRFSGHQFPNYSSELNVNALLLGDSALYLCASSPSGFEQFFGPGTRLTVL.

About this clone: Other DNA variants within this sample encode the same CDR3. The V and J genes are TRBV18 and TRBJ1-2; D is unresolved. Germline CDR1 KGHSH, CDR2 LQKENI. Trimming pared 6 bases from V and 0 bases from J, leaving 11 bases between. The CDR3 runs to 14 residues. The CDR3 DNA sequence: TGTGCCAGCTCGCCTAACAGCACTAACTATGGCTACACCTTC. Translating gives CASSPNSTNYGYTF. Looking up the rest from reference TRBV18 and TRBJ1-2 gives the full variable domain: NAGVMQNPRHLVRRRGQEARLRCSPMKGHSHVYWYRQLPEEGLKFMVYLQKENIIDESGMPKERFSAEFPKEGPSILRIQQVVRGDSAAYFCASSPNSTNYGYTFGSGTRLTVV.

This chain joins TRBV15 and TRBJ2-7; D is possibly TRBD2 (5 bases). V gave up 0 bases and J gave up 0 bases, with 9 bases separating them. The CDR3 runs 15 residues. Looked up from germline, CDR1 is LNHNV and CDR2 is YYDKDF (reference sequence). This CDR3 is CATSRDGGSSYEQYF. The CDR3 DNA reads TGTGCCACCAGCAGAGATGGTGGGAGCTCCTACGAGCAGTACTTC.

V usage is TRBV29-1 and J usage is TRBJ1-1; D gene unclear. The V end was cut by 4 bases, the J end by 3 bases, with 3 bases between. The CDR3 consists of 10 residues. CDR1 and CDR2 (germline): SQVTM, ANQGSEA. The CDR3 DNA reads TGCAGCGTTGCAGACACTGAAGCTTTCTTT. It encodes CSVADTEAFF.

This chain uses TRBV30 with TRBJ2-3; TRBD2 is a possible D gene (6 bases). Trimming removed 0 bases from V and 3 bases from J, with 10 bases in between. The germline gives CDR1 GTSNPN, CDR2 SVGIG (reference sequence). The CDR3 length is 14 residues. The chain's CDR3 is CAWSVIGGTDTQYF. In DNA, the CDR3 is TGTGCCTGGAGTGTAATTGGAGGGACAGATACGCAGTATTTT.

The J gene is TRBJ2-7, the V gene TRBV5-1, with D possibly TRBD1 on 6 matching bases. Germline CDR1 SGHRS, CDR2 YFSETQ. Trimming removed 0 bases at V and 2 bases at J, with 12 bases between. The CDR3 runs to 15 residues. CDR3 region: CASSLESQGPYEQYF. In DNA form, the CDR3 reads TGCGCCAGCAGCTTGGAGTCACAGGGACCCTACGAGCAGTACTTC.

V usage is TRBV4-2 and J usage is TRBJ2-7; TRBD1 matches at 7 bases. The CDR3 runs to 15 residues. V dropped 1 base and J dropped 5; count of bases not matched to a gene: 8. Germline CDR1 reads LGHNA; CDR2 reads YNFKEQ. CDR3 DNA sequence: TGTGCCAGCAGCCAAGGGACAGGAAGAGTCCACGAGCAGTACTTC. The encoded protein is CASSQGTGRVHEQYF.

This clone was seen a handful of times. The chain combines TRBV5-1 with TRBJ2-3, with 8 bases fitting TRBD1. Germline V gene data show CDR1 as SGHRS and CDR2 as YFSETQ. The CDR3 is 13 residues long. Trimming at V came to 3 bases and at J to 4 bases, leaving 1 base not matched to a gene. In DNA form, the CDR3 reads TGCGCCAGCAGCTCACAGGGGGCAGATACGCAGTATTTT. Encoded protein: CASSSQGADTQYF.